Listed below are T cell receptor beta chains from one sample, sequenced in a study of CD8+ T cells in alopecia areata. Clones were read by immunoSEQ multiplex PCR, and TCRdb kept only the in-frame ones, dropping some. This table has over 100,000 clones, 50% to 75% appearing once. The sequenced sample was CD8+ T cells sorted from blood, obtained at week 24, from a patient treated with tofacitinib. The origin of the receptors is a human donor with alopecia areata. Both conserved end residues are part of each CDR3. D genes are given only for firm matches. Expanded clones get a size class; other rows say once, few or many, or leave the size out.

V gene: TRBV7-9
D gene: TRBD1
J gene: TRBJ1-2
clone size: -
CDR3 protein: CASSLQGGNYGYTF
CDR3 DNA: TGTGCCAGCAGCCTACAGGGGGGGAACTATGGCTACACCTTC

V gene: TRBV7-9
D gene: TRBD2
J gene: TRBJ2-7
clone size: -
CDR3 protein: CASSQAGEYEQYF
CDR3 DNA: TGTGCCAGCAGTCAGGCGGGGGAGTACGAGCAGTACTTC

V gene: TRBV11-2
D gene: -
J gene: TRBJ2-7
clone size: -
CDR3 protein: CASSLDVVTTYEQYF
CDR3 DNA: TGTGCCAGCAGCTTAGATGTAGTCACCACCTACGAGCAGTACTTC

V gene: TRBV9
D gene: TRBD2
J gene: TRBJ2-5
clone size: -
CDR3 protein: CASSGLAGRQETQYF
CDR3 DNA: TGTGCCAGCAGCGGACTAGCGGGCAGACAAGAGACCCAGTACTTC

V gene: TRBV5-1
D gene: TRBD1
J gene: TRBJ1-1
clone size: -
CDR3 protein: CASSTTGGVGNTEAFF
CDR3 DNA: TGCGCCAGCAGCACTACAGGGGGAGTAGGGAACACTGAAGCTTTCTTT

V gene: TRBV4-2
D gene: -
J gene: TRBJ2-3
clone size: -
CDR3 protein: CASSQDPTDTQYF
CDR3 DNA: TGTGCCAGCAGCCAAGATCCCACAGATACGCAGTATTTT

V gene: TRBV7-9
D gene: -
J gene: TRBJ2-3
clone size: -
CDR3 protein: CASSLGRGRRGRTDTQYF
CDR3 DNA: TGTGCCAGCAGCTTAGGGAGAGGGCGCAGGGGACGCACAGATACGCAGTATTTT

V gene: TRBV5-6
D gene: -
J gene: TRBJ2-7
clone size: -
CDR3 protein: CASSSDSLYEQYF
CDR3 DNA: TGTGCCAGCAGCTCGGACAGTCTTTACGAGCAGTACTTC

V gene: TRBV25-1
D gene: -
J gene: TRBJ2-7
clone size: -
CDR3 protein: CASISKARSGEYEQYF
CDR3 DNA: TGTGCCAGCATATCCAAGGCCCGAAGCGGAGAGTACGAGCAGTACTTC

V gene: TRBV5-1
D gene: -
J gene: TRBJ2-7
clone size: -
CDR3 protein: CASSLGQGAYEQYF
CDR3 DNA: TGCGCCAGCAGCTTGGGGCAGGGCGCCTACGAGCAGTACTTC

V gene: TRBV7-9
D gene: TRBD1
J gene: TRBJ2-1
clone size: -
CDR3 protein: CASTPPGQGADEQFF
CDR3 DNA: TGTGCCAGCACACCGCCGGGACAGGGGGCCGATGAGCAGTTCTTC

V gene: TRBV9
D gene: -
J gene: TRBJ2-7
clone size: -
CDR3 protein: CASSAGYEQYF
CDR3 DNA: TGTGCCAGCAGCGCCGGCTACGAGCAGTACTTC

V gene: TRBV27
D gene: -
J gene: TRBJ2-1
clone size: -
CDR3 protein: CASSLRGAYSYNEQFF
CDR3 DNA: TGTGCCAGCAGTTTGAGGGGGGCCTACTCGTACAATGAGCAGTTCTTC

V gene: TRBV2
D gene: -
J gene: TRBJ2-4
clone size: -
CDR3 protein: CASSEVPGWGLAKNIQYF
CDR3 DNA: TGTGCCAGCAGCGAAGTCCCAGGGTGGGGACTAGCCAAAAACATTCAGTACTTC

V gene: TRBV11-3
D gene: -
J gene: TRBJ2-5
clone size: -
CDR3 protein: CASSSKRGGQETQYF
CDR3 DNA: TGTGCCAGCAGCTCGAAGCGAGGGGGCCAAGAGACCCAGTACTTC

V gene: TRBV7-3
D gene: -
J gene: TRBJ1-1
clone size: -
CDR3 protein: CASSSTGAGYEAFF
CDR3 DNA: TGTGCCAGCAGCTCGACCGGCGCAGGGTATGAAGCTTTCTTT

V gene: TRBV9
D gene: TRBD2
J gene: TRBJ2-5
clone size: -
CDR3 protein: CASSVASGGETQYF
CDR3 DNA: TGTGCCAGCAGCGTAGCGAGCGGGGGTGAGACCCAGTACTTC

V gene: TRBV5-1
D gene: TRBD1
J gene: TRBJ1-1
clone size: -
CDR3 protein: CASSLPGGLTEAFF
CDR3 DNA: TGCGCCAGCAGCTTGCCAGGGGGTTTGACTGAAGCTTTCTTT

V gene: TRBV9
D gene: TRBD1
J gene: TRBJ1-1
clone size: -
CDR3 protein: CASSFGQGTEAFF
CDR3 DNA: TGTGCCAGCAGCTTCGGACAGGGCACTGAAGCTTTCTTT

V gene: TRBV27
D gene: TRBD2
J gene: TRBJ2-3
clone size: once
CDR3 protein: CASSLVAGGDTQYF
CDR3 DNA: TGTGCCAGCAGTTTGGTAGCGGGGGGAGATACGCAGTATTTT

V gene: TRBV2
D gene: -
J gene: TRBJ2-7
clone size: once
CDR3 protein: CASSDGDDSYEQYF
CDR3 DNA: TGTGCCAGCAGTGATGGGGACGACTCCTACGAGCAGTACTTC

V gene: TRBV6-5
D gene: TRBD1
J gene: TRBJ2-5
clone size: -
CDR3 protein: CASSYSEGQQETQYF
CDR3 DNA: TGTGCCAGCAGTTACTCTGAGGGACAGCAAGAGACCCAGTACTTC

V gene: TRBV5-6
D gene: -
J gene: TRBJ2-5
clone size: -
CDR3 protein: CASSLDRETQYF
CDR3 DNA: TGTGCCAGCAGCTTAGACAGGGAGACCCAGTACTTC

V gene: TRBV7-9
D gene: TRBD2
J gene: TRBJ2-3
clone size: few
CDR3 protein: CASSPTSGATDTQYF
CDR3 DNA: TGTGCCAGCAGCCCGACTAGCGGGGCCACAGATACGCAGTATTTT

V gene: TRBV27
D gene: -
J gene: TRBJ2-5
clone size: -
CDR3 protein: CASSSPASRDQYF
CDR3 DNA: TGTGCCAGCAGTTCTCCGGCAAGCAGGGACCAGTACTTC

V gene: TRBV4-1
D gene: TRBD1
J gene: TRBJ1-1
clone size: -
CDR3 protein: CASSQEGQGNTEAFF
CDR3 DNA: TGCGCCAGCAGCCAAGAGGGACAGGGGAACACTGAAGCTTTCTTT

V gene: TRBV10-3
D gene: -
J gene: TRBJ1-1
clone size: -
CDR3 protein: CAISQDSVLSEAFF
CDR3 DNA: TGTGCCATCAGTCAGGACAGCGTTTTATCTGAAGCTTTCTTT

V gene: TRBV5-6
D gene: TRBD1
J gene: TRBJ1-2
clone size: -
CDR3 protein: CASTNWDRAWNGYTF
CDR3 DNA: TGTGCCAGCACCAATTGGGACAGGGCGTGGAATGGCTACACCTTC

V gene: TRBV4-2
D gene: -
J gene: TRBJ1-2
clone size: -
CDR3 protein: CASSHVVGASYGYTF
CDR3 DNA: TGTGCCAGCAGCCATGTGGTTGGGGCTAGCTATGGCTACACCTTC

V gene: TRBV6-4
D gene: TRBD1
J gene: TRBJ1-6
clone size: -
CDR3 protein: CASRAGTDGSPLHF
CDR3 DNA: TGTGCCAGCCGGGCCGGGACAGATGGATCACCCCTCCACTTT

V gene: TRBV5-6
D gene: -
J gene: TRBJ1-6
clone size: -
CDR3 protein: CASSLAGTINSPLHF
CDR3 DNA: TGTGCCAGCAGCTTGGCAGGGACTATTAATTCACCCCTCCACTTT

V gene: TRBV14
D gene: -
J gene: TRBJ2-7
clone size: -
CDR3 protein: CASSLTTSSYEQYF
CDR3 DNA: TGTGCCAGCAGCCTGACAACTAGCTCCTACGAGCAGTACTTC

V gene: TRBV14
D gene: TRBD2
J gene: TRBJ2-1
clone size: few
CDR3 protein: CASSQSLAGGLNEQFF
CDR3 DNA: TGTGCCAGCAGCCAATCACTAGCGGGGGGGCTAAATGAGCAGTTCTTC

V gene: TRBV5-1
D gene: TRBD1
J gene: TRBJ1-1
clone size: -
CDR3 protein: CASSSTGGTEAFF
CDR3 DNA: TGCGCCAGCAGCTCGACAGGGGGCACTGAAGCTTTCTTT

V gene: TRBV5-1
D gene: TRBD1
J gene: TRBJ2-2
clone size: -
CDR3 protein: CASSLGQGYTGELFF
CDR3 DNA: TGCGCCAGCAGCTTGGGACAGGGTTACACCGGGGAGCTGTTTTTT

V gene: TRBV10-3
D gene: TRBD1
J gene: TRBJ2-5
clone size: once
CDR3 protein: CAIRPRDSGQETQYF
CDR3 DNA: TGTGCCATCAGACCACGGGACAGCGGTCAAGAGACCCAGTACTTC